These 23 T cell receptor beta chains originate from one sample sequenced in a study of beta chain features in type 1 diabetes. Sequenced material consisted of expressed TCRB transcripts (all of the isolated RNA was reverse transcribed). Sequenced by immunoSEQ multiplex PCR; TCRdb stores in-frame clones only, minus some. Of approximately 340,000 clones detected, about 15% appear once; the ten largest clones hold 0.019%. The sample comprised naive CD4+ T cells from blood. These receptors originate from a woman aged 18-29 years in good health.

In this sample, this clone turned up a few times. The chain links TRBV30 to TRBJ1-2, with 11 nucleotides matching TRBD1. CDR3 length: 15 amino acids. V was clipped by 2 bases and J by 6 bases; unmatched bases: 8. Germline-derived CDR1 and CDR2 are GTSNPN and SVGIG (reference sequence). CDR3 sequence: CAWSLGQGARHGYTF. In DNA, the CDR3 is TGTGCCTGGAGTCTCGGACAGGGGGCTAGGCATGGCTACACCTTC.

The gene calls are TRBV28 and TRBJ1-5, with 7 positions matching TRBD1. The CDR3 is made up of 14 amino acids. J was trimmed by 5 bases and V by 5 bases; bases with no gene match: 6. Germline-derived CDR1 and CDR2 are MDHEN and SYDVKM. The CDR3 sequence: CASSVTGSYQPQHF. The CDR3 DNA reads TGTGCCAGCAGTGTGACAGGGTCCTATCAGCCCCAGCATTTT.

The chain recombines TRBV5-6 with TRBJ2-1; the match to TRBD1 covers 8 bases. Germline-derived CDR1 and CDR2 are SGHDT and YYEEEE. With V trimmed by 4 bases and J by 4 bases, 4 bases remained unmatched. The CDR3 covers 14 residues. The CDR3 coding sequence is TGTGCCAGCAGCCCCCGGGACAGGTACAATGAGCAGTTCTTC. Translated, it gives CASSPRDRYNEQFF.

The chain carries TRBV19 and TRBJ2-1, with 7 bases aligning to TRBD2. Unmatched junction bases numbered 10, after V lost 6 bases and J lost 8 bases. This CDR3 has 14 amino acids. The germline V gene has CDR1 LNHDA and CDR2 SQIVND (reference sequence). As DNA, the CDR3 is TGTGCCAGTAGCCGTTCGCGTGGGGGGGATGAGCAGTTCTTC. Translated: CASSRSRGGDEQFF. The complete variable domain, with remaining parts taken from reference TRBV19 and TRBJ2-1, reads DGGITQSPKYLFRKEGQNVTLSCEQNLNHDAMYWYRQDPGQGLRLIYYSQIVNDFQKGDIAEGYSVSREKKESFPLTVTSAQKNPTAFYLCASSRSRGGDEQFFGPGTRLTVL.

The chain employs TRBV2 and TRBJ1-5; a weak D match, TRBD1 (5 bases). V shed 4 bases and J shed 1 base, with 8 bases lying between them. The CDR3 is made up of 14 amino acids. The V gene's germline CDR1 is SNHLY and CDR2 FYNNEI. CDR3 DNA sequence: TGTGCCAGCAGTGTGCAGGGAAGCAATCAGCCCCAGCATTTT. It specifies CASSVQGSNQPQHF. The complete variable domain, with remaining parts taken from reference TRBV2 and TRBJ1-5, reads EPEVTQTPSHQVTQMGQEVILRCVPISNHLYFYWYRQILGQKVEFLVSFYNNEISEKSEIFDDQFSVERPDGSNFTLKIRSTKLEDSAMYFCASSVQGSNQPQHFGDGTRLSIL.

The V call is TRBV6-4, the J call TRBJ2-1; 12 bases match TRBD2. Trimming took 3 bases from V and 10 from J; bases not matched to a gene: 4. The CDR3 has 14 residues. The germline CDR1 and CDR2 sequences are MRHNA and SNTAGT. CDR3 in amino acids: CASSEGLAGQEQFF. The DNA of the CDR3 is TGTGCCAGCAGTGAGGGACTAGCGGGTCAGGAGCAGTTCTTC.

This clone was counted between two and nine times. CDR3 amino acids: CASSFMVAREQYF. The CDR3 DNA sequence: TGTGCCAGCAGTTTCATGGTGGCGCGGGAGCAGTACTTC. This chain uses TRBV27 with TRBJ2-7; D ambiguous. The germline V gene has CDR1 MNHEY and CDR2 SMNVEV (reference sequence). V dropped 3 bases and J dropped 7 bases, with 13 bases sitting between them. This CDR3 has 13 amino acids.

This rearrangement joins TRBV11-2 to TRBJ2-1; 7 bases are shared with TRBD1. In germline, CDR1 is SGHAT, CDR2 FQNNGV. Trimming removed 4 bases from V and 1 base from J; junction bases left unmatched: 1. This CDR3 comprises 14 residues. CDR3 sequence reads: CASSSTGSYNEQFF. For the CDR3, the DNA is TGTGCCAGCAGCTCGACAGGGTCCTACAATGAGCAGTTCTTC.

The V call is TRBV7-2, the J call TRBJ2-1, with D perhaps matching TRBD2 (6 bases). V was pared by 0 bases and J by 2 bases, with 8 bases between. Germline CDR1 SGHTA, CDR2 FQGNSA. The CDR3 spans 15 residues. The CDR3 loop reads CASSLAGGTYNEQFF. DNA of the CDR3: TGTGCCAGCAGCTTAGCGGGAGGTACCTACAATGAGCAGTTCTTC. Looking up the rest from reference TRBV7-2 and TRBJ2-1 gives the full variable domain: GAGVSQSPSNKVTEKGKDVELRCDPISGHTALYWYRQSLGQGLEFLIYFQGNSAPDKSGLPSDRFSAERTGGSVSTLTIQRTQQEDSAVYLCASSLAGGTYNEQFFGPGTRLTVL.

This clone turned up a few times. The J gene is TRBJ2-7, the V gene TRBV18; maybe TRBD1 (6 bases). Germline V CDR1 and CDR2: KGHSH, LQKENI. Between the trimmed V and J ends, which lost 1 base and 3 bases, there was a span of 13 bases. The CDR3 spans 15 residues. The CDR3: CASSPLQGRLYEQYF. CDR3 DNA: TGTGCCAGCTCACCACTCCAGGGGAGACTCTACGAGCAGTACTTC.

This clone has just a few counts. The chain is built from TRBV7-9 and TRBJ2-1; TRBD1 might be the D (6 bases). The CDR3 sequence is 15 residues long. V shed 0 bases and J shed 3 bases, with 9 bases lying between them. Germline V gene sequence: CDR1 SEHNR, CDR2 FQNEAQ (reference sequence). The CDR3 spells CASSLAGGNYNEQFF. The CDR3 DNA follows: TGTGCCAGCAGCTTAGCAGGGGGAAACTACAATGAGCAGTTCTTC.

V gene TRBV7-9 combines with J gene TRBJ2-7; 9 bases match TRBD2. The ends lost 5 bases at V and 4 bases at J; junction bases unmatched: 15. Germline-derived CDR1 and CDR2 are SEHNR and FQNEAQ (reference sequence). This CDR3 region has 17 residues. CDR3 region: CASSRPIKREVMYEQYF. In nucleotides, the CDR3 is TGTGCCAGCAGCCGTCCTATCAAGCGGGAGGTTATGTACGAGCAGTACTTC.

This clone occurred a few times. The chain carries TRBV28 and TRBJ2-1; possibly TRBD2 for D (6 bases). The germline gives CDR1 MDHEN, CDR2 SYDVKM. The CDR3 is made up of 18 amino acids. V shed 5 bases and J shed 4 bases, with 24 bases lying between them. The CDR3 protein is CASSTRWGRDSKYNEQFF. The CDR3 DNA follows: TGTGCCAGCAGTACTCGATGGGGCCGGGACTCGAAATACAATGAGCAGTTCTTC.

V gene TRBV18 combines with J gene TRBJ1-5; 9 bases match TRBD1. Germline V gene data show CDR1 as KGHSH and CDR2 as LQKENI. J lost 1 base, V lost 5 bases, and 3 bases had no gene match. The CDR3 length is 15 residues. CDR3 loop: CASSVQGASNQPQHF. The CDR3 DNA reads as TGTGCCAGCTCAGTACAGGGGGCGAGCAATCAGCCCCAGCATTTT.

This chain links TRBV21-1 with TRBJ2-2; the table calls TRBD1, which could not be checked here. TRBV21-1 constitutes a pseudogene. This CDR3 has 15 amino acids. The CDR3 loop is CASLPEDKCTGELFF. DNA of the CDR3: TGTGCCAGCCTACCAGAGGACAAATGCACCGGGGAGCTGTTTTTT.

The chain couples TRBV4-1 to TRBJ2-7; TRBD2 matches at 11 bases. With V trimmed by 0 bases and J by 4 bases, 2 bases remained unmatched. This CDR3 is 15 amino acids long. Looked up from germline, CDR1 is MGHRA and CDR2 is YSYEKL. This CDR3 is CASSQDRLAGYEQYF. The CDR3 bases are TGCGCCAGCAGCCAAGATCGACTAGCGGGGTACGAGCAGTACTTC.

The chain combines TRBV4-2 with TRBJ2-5; TRBD2 matches 8 bases. Trimming cost V 1 base and J 2 bases; bases outside gene matches: 12. In germline, CDR1 is LGHNA, CDR2 YNFKEQ. The length of the CDR3 is 18 residues. CDR3 nucleotide sequence: TGTGCCAGCAGCCAAGTGGCACTAGCGGCGTCCGGGCAAGAGACCCAGTACTTC. This sequence encodes CASSQVALAASGQETQYF.

The chain is built from TRBV5-1 and TRBJ1-5; D might be TRBD1 (5 bases). Germline CDR1 is SGHRS and CDR2 is YFSETQ. CDR3 length: 15 amino acids. V lost 4 bases and J 1 base, leaving 12 bases between the germline ends. CDR3 region: CASSTGPLSNQPQHF. DNA of the CDR3: TGCGCCAGCAGCACAGGACCGCTGAGCAATCAGCCCCAGCATTTT.

J is TRBJ1-1 and V is TRBV10-3; the match to TRBD1 covers 8 bases. Losses at the gene ends were 6 bases for V and 4 bases for J; bases not matched to a gene: 4. This CDR3 has 13 amino acids. Germline CDR1 reads ENHRY; CDR2 reads SYGVKD. This chain's CDR3 is CAIREDRVTEAFF. The CDR3 DNA is TGTGCCATCAGAGAGGACAGGGTCACTGAAGCTTTCTTT.

The chain joins TRBV7-9 to TRBJ1-1; D is undetermined. The CDR3 runs to 12 residues. V lost 3 bases and J lost 6, with 8 bases in between. The V gene's germline CDR1 is SEHNR and CDR2 FQNEAQ (reference sequence). CDR3 amino acids: CASSFIEAEAFF. CDR3 in DNA: TGTGCCAGCAGCTTTATTGAGGCTGAAGCTTTCTTT.

Written as DNA, the CDR3 is TGTGCCAGCAGCCCCAGGACGGAGGGAAGTTACAATGAGCAGTTCTTC. Its translation: CASSPRTEGSYNEQFF. This chain uses TRBV7-2 with TRBJ2-1; a possible D gene is TRBD2 (6 bases). The CDR3 contains 16 residues. Germline values: CDR1 SGHTA, CDR2 FQGNSA. Trimming took 5 bases from V and 4 from J, leaving 18 bases between them.

This clone was counted a few times. The genes are TRBV29-1 and TRBJ2-3, with 9 positions matching TRBD1. The junction had 8 bases not matched to a gene; V was cut back by 6 bases and J by 4 bases. CDR3 length equals 14 residues. Germline CDR1 reads SQVTM; CDR2 reads ANQGSEA. The CDR3: CSVSQGAPADTQYF. The DNA of the CDR3 is TGCAGCGTCTCACAGGGGGCGCCGGCAGATACGCAGTATTTT.

Notes on this clone: The sample has other DNA sequences that encode this CDR3 too. This chain connects TRBV9 to TRBJ2-3; 8 nucleotides agree with TRBD1. CDR3 size: 14 residues. Unmatched junction bases numbered 4, after V lost 4 bases and J lost 3 bases. CDR1 SGDLS and CDR2 YYNGEE come from the germline V gene. CDR3 coding DNA: TGTGCCAGCAGCCCCAGGACAGGGACAGATACGCAGTATTTT. Translating it yields CASSPRTGTDTQYF.